These 8 T cell receptor beta chains were sequenced from one sample in a study of cytomegalovirus exposure and HLA in healthy donors. The PCR contained 60 Vbeta and 13 Jbeta primers. TCRdb's copy holds only in-frame clones and misses some; the assay was immunoSEQ multiplex PCR. The sample has under 150,000 clones, about 9.2% seen once; the top ten hold 6.5% to 8.5%. The sequenced sample was PBMCs. The receptors come from a woman aged 35 to 49 in good health and CMV-seropositive.

This clone was counted a few times. The CDR3 coding sequence is TGTGCCAGCAGCTTGGGTATCAACACCTACGAGCAGTACTTC. This gives the protein CASSLGINTYEQYF. The chain is built from TRBV5-4 and TRBJ2-7; D remains unclear. The CDR3 has 14 residues. V was shortened by 0 bases and J by 2 bases, with 9 bases between the two germline ends. Germline V gene data show CDR1 as SGHNT and CDR2 as YYREEE (reference sequence).

This chain links TRBV6-1 with TRBJ2-4; TRBD2 is a possible D gene (5 bases). The CDR3 extends over 17 amino acids. CDR1 MNHNS and CDR2 SASEGT come from the germline V gene. Trimming cost V 3 bases and J 1 base, with 16 bases left between them. This CDR3 is CASSDLVPGLAKNIQYF. The CDR3 region has the DNA TGTGCCAGCAGTGATCTGGTTCCAGGACTGGCCAAAAACATTCAGTACTTC.

J is TRBJ2-3 and V is TRBV7-2, with a tentative D call TRBD2 (5 bases). Deletions cut 2 bases from V and 2 bases from J, with 8 bases between. Per the germline V gene, CDR1 is SGHTA and CDR2 is FQGNSA. This CDR3 has 14 amino acids. CDR3 in DNA: TGTGCCAGCAGCTTAAGGGAGTACACAGATACGCAGTATTTT. Its translation is CASSLREYTDTQYF.

This clone was picked up a small number of times. V is TRBV6-1 and J is TRBJ1-4, with D maybe TRBD1 (6 bases). This CDR3 has 15 amino acids. Trimming took 4 bases from V and 2 from J, leaving 11 bases between them. Germline CDR1 reads MNHNS; CDR2 reads SASEGT. The DNA for the CDR3 is TGTGCCAGCAGTGTTACAGGGTATACTAATGAAAAACTGTTTTTT. This sequence encodes CASSVTGYTNEKLFF.

The rearrangement joins TRBV2 to TRBJ2-5; possibly TRBD2 for D (5 bases). Germline lookup yields CDR1 SNHLY and CDR2 FYNNEI. V lost 4 bases and J lost 6, with 9 bases in between. CDR3 length equals 12 residues. The CDR3 DNA follows: TGTGCCAGCAGTGCGAGGGATCAGACCCAGTACTTC. Residues: CASSARDQTQYF. Full variable domain (outside the CDR3, taken from reference TRBV2 and TRBJ2-5): EPEVTQTPSHQVTQMGQEVILRCVPISNHLYFYWYRQILGQKVEFLVSFYNNEISEKSEIFDDQFSVERPDGSNFTLKIRSTKLEDSAMYFCASSARDQTQYFGPGTRLLVL.

The rearrangement links TRBV7-3 to TRBJ2-7; D is possibly TRBD1 (5 bases). Germline V CDR1 and CDR2: SGHTA, FQGTGA. Trimming took 0 bases from V and 3 from J, leaving 6 bases between them. The CDR3 consists of 13 residues. As DNA, the CDR3 is TGTGCCAGCAGCTTAACGCAGGGCTACGAGCAGTACTTC. This gives the protein CASSLTQGYEQYF.

This clone was found a few times. The V and J genes are TRBV5-1 and TRBJ2-7; a weak D match, TRBD2 (6 bases). The CDR3 runs to 15 residues. CDR1 is SGHRS and CDR2 is YFSETQ in the germline V gene. V gave up 0 bases and J gave up 2 bases, with 12 bases separating them. This CDR3 is CASSLGGGAAYEQYF. The CDR3 region has the DNA TGCGCCAGCAGCTTGGGAGGCGGGGCGGCCTACGAGCAGTACTTC.

This clone was seen more than once but under ten times. V gene TRBV19 combines with J gene TRBJ2-2, with TRBD1 identical over 9 bases. CDR3 size: 12 residues. J lost 6 bases, V lost 8 bases, and 1 base had no gene match. The germline gives CDR1 LNHDA, CDR2 SQIVND (reference sequence). The CDR3 loop is CASRQGAGELFF. The CDR3 DNA reads TGTGCCAGTCGACAGGGGGCCGGGGAGCTGTTTTTT.